The clone carrying this TCR beta chain was observed many times. Its cognate antigen is unknown. As part of library construction, unique molecular identifiers were attached to individual cDNA molecules. One entry per CDR3 protein results from TCRdb running MiXCR on the 5' RACE reads. Counted here are fewer than 30,000 distinct CDR3 sequences, 3.5% to 5% occurring once; the ten biggest clones make up over 5%. There are 12 residues in the CDR3. Per germline, CDR1 LNHNV and CDR2 YYDKDF (reference sequence). V gave up 5 bases and J gave up 1 base, with 2 bases separating them. The sample originates from a study of early T cells in non-severe SARS-CoV-2 infection. Study details: The study sequenced bulk RNA from unsorted whole blood, with chains unpaired.

Study-level points and caveats: The matching step, a VDJdb search, favored anti-spike CD8 responses and missed private and CD4 specificities.

The sample consisted of whole blood. The chain is built from TRBV15 and TRBJ2-2; D remains ambiguous. This receptor was taken from an adult who was a healthcare worker with PCR-confirmed SARS-CoV-2 infection or an uninfected control (not recorded which). CDR3 sequence (DNA): TGTGCCACCAGCGGGAACACCGGGGAGCTGTTTTTT. Its protein product is CATSGNTGELFF.